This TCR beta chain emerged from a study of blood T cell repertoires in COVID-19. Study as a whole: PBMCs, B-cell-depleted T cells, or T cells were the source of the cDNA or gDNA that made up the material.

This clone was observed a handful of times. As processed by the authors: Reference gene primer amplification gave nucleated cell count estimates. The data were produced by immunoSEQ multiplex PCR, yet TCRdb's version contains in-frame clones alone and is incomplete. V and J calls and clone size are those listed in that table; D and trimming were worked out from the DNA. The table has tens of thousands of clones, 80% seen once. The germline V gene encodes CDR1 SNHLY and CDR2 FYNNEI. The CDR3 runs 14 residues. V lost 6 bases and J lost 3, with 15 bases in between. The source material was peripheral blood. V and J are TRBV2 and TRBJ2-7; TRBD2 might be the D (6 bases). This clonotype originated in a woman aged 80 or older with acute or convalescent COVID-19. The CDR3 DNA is TGTGCCAGCAGCCGGAGGGGAGGAGACTACGAGCAGTACTTC. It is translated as CASSRRGGDYEQYF.